The 25 T cell receptor beta chains reported below all come from one sample, sequenced in a study of T cells after yellow fever vaccination. TCRdb re-analysed the 5' RACE reads in MiXCR, keeping a single row per CDR3 protein. The data contain fewer than 85,000 distinct CDR3 sequences, approximately 8% of them singletons. Source: CD8+ T cells sorted from PBMCs, taken on the day of the yellow fever booster vaccination. Receptors originate from a man aged 25-45 years who received the YFV17D yellow fever vaccine.

A few counts support this clonotype. V usage is TRBV15 and J usage is TRBJ1-5, with D unresolved. V was trimmed by 6 bases and J by 7 bases, leaving 10 bases between them. CDR1 is LNHNV, CDR2 YYDKDF, per germline (reference sequence). The CDR3 loop spans 12 amino acids. CDR3 nucleotides: TGTGCCACCAGTGAAGGGCGGCAGCCCCAGCATTTT. It encodes CATSEGRQPQHF.

This clonotype has a handful of counts. The V call is TRBV29-1, the J call TRBJ2-1; 9 nucleotides align to TRBD2. Germline CDR1 SQVTM, CDR2 ANQGSEA. V lost 8 bases, J lost 9 bases, and 17 bases stayed unmatched. The CDR3 has 15 amino acids. The CDR3 sequence: CSHGPRTSVFGEQFF. Here the CDR3 DNA reads TGCAGCCATGGGCCACGGACTAGCGTTTTTGGTGAGCAGTTCTTC.

This chain connects TRBV4-1 to TRBJ1-3; D is unclear. In germline, CDR1 is MGHRA, CDR2 YSYEKL. The V and J ends lost 0 bases and 4 bases respectively, with 13 bases between them. CDR3 length: 16 amino acids. CDR3 protein: CASSQEALLGGNTIYF. DNA of the CDR3: TGCGCCAGCAGCCAAGAAGCCTTGTTGGGGGGAAACACCATATATTTT.

This clonotype was recorded many times. J is TRBJ1-5 and V is TRBV5-5, with D tentatively TRBD1 (6 bases). Germline CDR1 SGHKS, CDR2 YYEKEE (reference sequence). Trimming took 0 bases from V and 7 from J, leaving 14 bases between them. The CDR3 contains 15 residues. The CDR3 loop is CASSLDGDTYQPQHF. CDR3 sequence (DNA): TGTGCCAGCAGCTTGGATGGGGACACCTACCAGCCCCAGCATTTT.

This clonotype was observed a handful of times. The genes are TRBV30 and TRBJ2-5, with D possibly TRBD1 on 5 matching bases. The CDR3 is made up of 12 amino acids. Trimming pared 0 bases from V and 4 bases from J, leaving 6 bases between. CDR1 is GTSNPN and CDR2 is SVGIG in the germline V gene (reference sequence). The DNA of the CDR3 is TGTGCCTGGAGTGTAGGGGCAGAGACCCAGTACTTC. It codes for CAWSVGAETQYF.

This clonotype occurred a few times. For the CDR3, the DNA is TGTGCCTGGAGTATTCAGAGTCCTAGTGAAGCTTTCTTT. It encodes CAWSIQSPSEAFF. The chain links TRBV30 to TRBJ1-1; no definite D call. From germline, CDR1 is GTSNPN and CDR2 SVGIG (reference sequence). With 2 bases removed from V and 7 bases from J, the gap between germline ends came to 14 bases. The CDR3 loop spans 13 amino acids.

The V call is TRBV7-2, the J call TRBJ2-2, with D perhaps TRBD2 (5 bases). V was pared by 0 bases and J by 9 bases, with 14 bases between. The CDR3 is 15 residues long. Germline values: CDR1 SGHTA, CDR2 FQGNSA. Here the CDR3 reads CASSLAEAPVRELFF. The CDR3 bases are TGTGCCAGCAGCTTAGCGGAGGCTCCCGTCCGGGAGCTGTTTTTT.

For this clonotype: A read error may be the cause here, since a much bigger clone is one base away. The chain carries TRBV4-3 and TRBJ2-1; no clear D. Between the trimmed V and J ends, which lost 1 base and 7 bases, there was a span of 17 bases. From germline, CDR1 is LGHNA and CDR2 YSLEER. This CDR3 has 16 residues. The CDR3 spells CASSQAWGDLQNEQFF. The CDR3 bases are TGCGCCAGCAGCCAAGCCTGGGGTGATCTTCAGAATGAGCAGTTCTTC.

This clonotype was counted ten times or more. The chain is built from TRBV2 and TRBJ1-6; 9 bases match TRBD1. Trimming removed 11 bases from V and 10 bases from J; junction bases left unmatched: 9. The CDR3 sequence is 13 residues long. Germline V gene sequence: CDR1 SNHLY, CDR2 FYNNEI. The CDR3 loop is CAGSGQGVSPLHF. The CDR3 DNA is TGTGCCGGTTCGGGACAGGGAGTATCACCCCTCCACTTT.

This clonotype was detected only a few times. The genes are TRBV12-3 or TRBV12-4 and TRBJ2-7; D could derive from TRBD1 or TRBD2 (5 bases each). The CDR3 extends over 17 amino acids. The V end was cut by 3 bases, the J end by 6 bases, with 24 bases between. This CDR3 reads CASSFGTLGPALGEQYF. The CDR3 DNA is TGTGCCAGCAGTTTCGGGACCCTGGGGCCGGCGCTTGGCGAGCAGTACTTC.

The chain has TRBV21-1 and TRBJ2-5. TRBV21-1 is noted as a pseudogene. This CDR3 is built from 15 residues. The CDR3 spells CASSKARRLQETQYF. The DNA of the CDR3 is TGTGCCAGCAGCAAAGCGCGGCGGTTACAAGAGACCCAGTACTTC.

This clonotype turned up a few times. This rearrangement joins TRBV9 to TRBJ2-1; weak D call: TRBD2 (6 bases). V gave up 5 bases and J gave up 7 bases, with 16 bases separating them. The CDR3 has 14 residues. Looked up from germline, CDR1 is SGDLS and CDR2 is YYNGEE. The CDR3 reads CASSANNGRNEQFF. The DNA of the CDR3 is TGTGCCAGCAGTGCGAATAACGGGAGAAATGAGCAGTTCTTC.

The chain uses TRBV19 and TRBJ2-1; the match to TRBD1 covers 10 bases. Germline loops: CDR1 LNHDA, CDR2 SQIVND (reference sequence). Trimming at V came to 10 bases and at J to 6 bases, leaving 9 bases not matched to a gene. The CDR3 sequence is 14 residues long. The CDR3 nucleotides read TGTGCCACCGATCCGGGACAGGGGTTCAATGAGCAGTTCTTC. The encoded protein is CATDPGQGFNEQFF.

The chain joins TRBV7-9 to TRBJ2-7; either TRBD1 or TRBD2 may fit D (5 bases each). Trimming removed 3 bases from V and 12 bases from J, with 21 bases in between. This CDR3 has 14 amino acids. The germline gives CDR1 SEHNR, CDR2 FQNEAQ (reference sequence). In DNA form, the CDR3 reads TGTGCCAGCAGCTTCATCGACCGGGACCCTAAGCGGTACTTC. Translated, it gives CASSFIDRDPKRYF.

The V gene is TRBV5-4, the J gene TRBJ2-7, with D perhaps matching TRBD1 (6 bases). The germline V gene has CDR1 SGHNT and CDR2 YYREEE (reference sequence). CDR3 size: 15 residues. Trimming cost V 7 bases and J 4 bases, with 21 bases left between them. The CDR3 DNA reads as TGTGCCAGCCGTTCCAGGGACATTACTGCGTACGAGCAGTACTTC. It encodes CASRSRDITAYEQYF.

This clonotype has ten or more counts. V and J are TRBV12-3 or TRBV12-4 and TRBJ2-7; TRBD2 might be the D (5 bases). There are 12 residues in the CDR3. V lost 1 base and J 5 bases, leaving 6 bases between the germline ends. CDR3 in DNA: TGTGCCAGCAGTTTAGGAGGGAACGAGCAGTACTTC. Its protein is CASSLGGNEQYF.

This clonotype was detected a few times. The rearrangement uses TRBV12-3 or TRBV12-4 and TRBJ1-1; tentatively, D is TRBD1 (6 bases). The V end lost 6 bases, the J end lost 7 bases, and 18 bases lay between the germline ends. The CDR3 consists of 14 residues. The CDR3 here is CASSPGTNDFEAFF. Written as DNA, the CDR3 is TGTGCCAGCAGCCCGGGGACAAATGACTTTGAAGCTTTCTTT.

The gene calls are TRBV27 and TRBJ1-1, with a tentative D call TRBD1 (5 bases). The CDR3 sequence is 16 residues long. Trimming took 2 bases from V and 3 from J, leaving 16 bases between them. Germline loops: CDR1 MNHEY, CDR2 SMNVEV (reference sequence). Here the CDR3 reads CASSLSVPGGDTEAFF. Here the CDR3 DNA reads TGTGCCAGCAGTTTAAGCGTCCCGGGGGGGGACACTGAAGCTTTCTTT.

The V gene is TRBV11-3, the J gene TRBJ1-1; D is undetermined. Germline V gives CDR1 SGHNT, CDR2 YENEEA. V gave up 2 bases and J gave up 1 base, with 5 bases separating them. The CDR3 length is 13 residues. CDR3 amino acids: CASSLLGNTEAFF. CDR3 coding DNA: TGTGCCAGCAGCTTATTGGGGAACACTGAAGCTTTCTTT. Drawing the rest from reference TRBV11-3 and TRBJ1-1, the complete variable domain is EAGVVQSPRYKIIEKKQPVAFWCNPISGHNTLYWYLQNLGQGPELLIRYENEEAVDDSQLPKDRFSAERLKGVDSTLKIQPAELGDSAVYLCASSLLGNTEAFFGQGTRLTVV.

The V and J genes are TRBV7-2 and TRBJ2-7; D remains ambiguous. CDR1 and CDR2 (germline): SGHTA, FQGNSA. This CDR3 is built from 13 residues. Trimming left V 0 bases short and J 6 bases short, with 9 bases between. The CDR3 is CASSLALYIEQYF. CDR3 in DNA: TGTGCCAGCAGCTTAGCGCTATATATCGAGCAGTACTTC.

The chain employs TRBV29-1 and TRBJ2-1; a possible D gene is TRBD2 (7 bases). The V and J ends lost 6 bases and 5 bases respectively, with 17 bases between them. Germline V CDR1 and CDR2: SQVTM, ANQGSEA. This CDR3 is built from 14 residues. Here the CDR3 reads CSVLEGGDNNEQFF. The CDR3 bases are TGCAGCGTCCTGGAGGGGGGGGATAACAATGAGCAGTTCTTC.

This clonotype was found many times. The chain couples TRBV12-3 or TRBV12-4 to TRBJ2-3; TRBD2 aligns across 11 bases. Germline trimming cut 2 bases from V and 1 base from J; bases unmatched to any gene: 8. The CDR3 length is 18 residues. CDR3 nucleotides: TGTGCCAGCAGTTTAACGGTAGCGGGAGGGCCCGGCACAGATACGCAGTATTTT. It translates to CASSLTVAGGPGTDTQYF.

This clonotype occurred a few times. The chain employs TRBV2 and TRBJ2-7; 10 bases line up with TRBD2. Germline trimming cut 6 bases from V and 0 bases from J; bases unmatched to any gene: 17. CDR3 length: 19 residues. Germline V gene sequence: CDR1 SNHLY, CDR2 FYNNEI. CDR3 coding DNA: TGTGCCAGCAGGAAAGGGGAACTTCTAGCGGGAGCAAACTCCTACGAGCAGTACTTC. Amino acids: CASRKGELLAGANSYEQYF.

The chain recombines TRBV7-2 with TRBJ2-7; D gene unclear. The V gene's germline CDR1 is SGHTA and CDR2 FQGNSA. This CDR3 comprises 12 residues. V was shortened by 3 bases and J by 6 bases, with 9 bases between the two germline ends. CDR3 bases: TGTGCCAGCAGCTTTCCCCGGATCGAGCAGTACTTC. Translation gives CASSFPRIEQYF.

The chain couples TRBV25-1 to TRBJ2-7, with D unresolved. Germline V CDR1 and CDR2: MGHDK, SYGVNS. V lost 3 bases to trimming and J lost 10 bases, with 13 bases between them. This CDR3 spans 12 amino acids. CDR3 in DNA: TGTGCCAGCAGTGATCCCCGGATGGGACAGTACTTC. Its protein product is CASSDPRMGQYF.